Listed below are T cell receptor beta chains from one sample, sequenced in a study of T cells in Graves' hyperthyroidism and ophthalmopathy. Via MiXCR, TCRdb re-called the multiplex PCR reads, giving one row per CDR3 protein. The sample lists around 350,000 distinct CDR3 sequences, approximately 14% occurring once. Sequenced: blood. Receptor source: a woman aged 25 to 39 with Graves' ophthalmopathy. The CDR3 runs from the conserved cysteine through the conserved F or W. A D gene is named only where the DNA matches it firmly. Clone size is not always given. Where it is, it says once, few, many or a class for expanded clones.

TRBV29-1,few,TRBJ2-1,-,CSVEEGKGSSYNEQFF,TGCAGCGTTGAGGAGGGTAAGGGGAGCTCCTACAATGAGCAGTTCTTC
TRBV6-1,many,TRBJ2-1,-,CASRKGSISYNEQFF,TGTGCCAGCAGAAAGGGAAGCATCTCCTACAATGAGCAGTTCTTC
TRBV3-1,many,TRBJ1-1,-,CASSLWTNTEAFF,TGTGCCAGCAGCCTTTGGACGAACACTGAAGCTTTCTTT
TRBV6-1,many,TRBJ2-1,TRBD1,CASSGSGTGGDEQFF,TGTGCCAGCAGTGGTTCCGGGACAGGGGGAGATGAGCAGTTCTTC
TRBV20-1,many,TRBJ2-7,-,CSALNRNSYEQYF,TGCAGCGCTCTTAATCGGAACTCCTACGAGCAGTACTTC
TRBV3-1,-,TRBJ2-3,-,CASSQAGNTQYF,TGTGCCAGCAGCCAAGCAGGGAATACGCAGTATTTT
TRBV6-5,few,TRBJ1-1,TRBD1,CASSYSGQGASTEAFF,TGTGCCAGCAGTTACTCAGGGCAGGGGGCAAGTACTGAAGCTTTCTTT
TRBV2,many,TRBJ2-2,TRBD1,CASSGQGIITGELFF,TGTGCCAGCTCTGGACAGGGGATTATTACCGGGGAGCTGTTTTTT
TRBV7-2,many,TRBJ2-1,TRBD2,CASSSGLAGTNEQFF,TGTGCCAGCAGCTCGGGACTAGCGGGGACCAATGAGCAGTTCTTC
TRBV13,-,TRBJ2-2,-,CASSGGRVGNRELFF,TGTGCCAGCAGCGGGGGGCGTGTCGGGAACAGGGAGCTGTTTTTT
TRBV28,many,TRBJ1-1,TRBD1,CASSPQGSLNTEAFF,TGTGCCAGCAGCCCACAGGGGTCCCTGAACACTGAAGCTTTCTTT
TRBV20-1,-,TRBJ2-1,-,CSAVLGTGPNEQFF,TGCAGTGCAGTACTCGGGACTGGCCCCAATGAGCAGTTCTTC
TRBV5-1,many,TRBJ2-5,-,CASSLTNLVQYF,TGCGCCAGCAGCTTGACCAATTTGGTTCAGTACTTC
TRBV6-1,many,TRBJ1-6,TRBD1,CASRRNLYRGNRSPLHF,TGTGCCAGCAGACGAAATTTGTACAGGGGGAATCGTTCACCCCTCCACTTT
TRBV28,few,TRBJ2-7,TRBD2,CASSFAGEGSSKAYEQYF,TGTGCCAGCAGTTTCGCGGGGGAGGGGTCGTCAAAAGCCTACGAGCAGTACTTC
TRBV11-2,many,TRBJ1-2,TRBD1,CASSAMTGGGRGYTF,TGTGCCAGCAGCGCAATGACAGGGGGCGGCCGGGGCTACACCTTC